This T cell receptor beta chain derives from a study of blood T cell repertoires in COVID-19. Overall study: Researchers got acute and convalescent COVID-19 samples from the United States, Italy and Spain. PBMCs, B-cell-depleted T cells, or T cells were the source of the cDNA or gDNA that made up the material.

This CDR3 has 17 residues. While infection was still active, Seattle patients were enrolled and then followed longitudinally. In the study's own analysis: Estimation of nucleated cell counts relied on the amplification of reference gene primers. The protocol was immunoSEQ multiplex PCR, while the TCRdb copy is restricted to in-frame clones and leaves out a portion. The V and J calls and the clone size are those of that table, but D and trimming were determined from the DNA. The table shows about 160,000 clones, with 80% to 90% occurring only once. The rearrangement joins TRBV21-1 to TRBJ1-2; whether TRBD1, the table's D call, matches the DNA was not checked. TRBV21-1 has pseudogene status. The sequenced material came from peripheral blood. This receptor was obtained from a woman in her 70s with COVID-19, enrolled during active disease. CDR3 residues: CARCDRDRSFQNYGYTF. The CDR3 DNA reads TGTGCCAGATGTGACCGGGACAGAAGTTTCCAAAACTATGGCTACACCTTC.